The entry below describes one T cell receptor beta chain. Its antigen is unidentified. This CDR3 has 11 amino acids. Germline V gives CDR1 SNHLY, CDR2 FYNNEI. V was clipped by 8 bases and J by 16 bases; unmatched bases: 10. The entry originates in a study of CD4+ T cells in melanoma. TCRdb's table, derived via immunoSEQ multiplex PCR, lists solely in-frame clones and lacks some. The table has some 13,000 clones, 60% to 85% seen once. Study findings and constraints: CD8+ T cell, macrophage and B cell function reportedly correlated with neoantigen-specific CD4+ T cells.

This rearrangement joins TRBV2 to TRBJ2-1, with 8 bases that match TRBD2. The sequence was collected from a human donor with melanoma. Sample: cells from a culture (not recorded whether cultured in vitro). The CDR3, as DNA: TGTGCCAGCGGAACTAGCGGTTTCCGATTCTTC. This gives the protein CASGTSGFRFF.